This entry features one TCR beta chain sequence. The data were taken from a study of PD-L1 blockade in urothelial cancer. Time point denoted: pretreatment peripheral blood. The CDR3 extends over 13 amino acids. V was clipped by 10 bases and J by 3 bases; unmatched bases: 8. CDR1 is SNHLY and CDR2 is FYNNEI in the germline V gene. TCRdb's table, derived via immunoSEQ multiplex PCR, lists solely in-frame clones and lacks some. In the table there are tens of thousands of clones, approximately 80% of which are singletons. The TCR sequence derives from a man in his 70s with urothelial cancer. The chain uses TRBV2 and TRBJ2-7; 8 nucleotides line up with TRBD2. Material: PBMCs, obtained around atezolizumab (anti-PD-L1) treatment. As DNA, the CDR3 is TGTGCCACAAGAGCGGGAGTAGGCTACGAGCAGTACTTC. Translating it yields CATRAGVGYEQYF.